These 16 T cell receptor beta chains share one sample of origin, sequenced in a study of T cells in localized non-small cell lung cancer. Sequencing was performed with immunoSEQ multiplex PCR; in TCRdb, only in-frame clones are kept and a portion is missing. This repertoire shows over 30,000 clones, 78% found once; its top ten account for less than 45%. The specimen was peripheral blood, collected before any cancer treatment. Source of these receptors: a male donor at least 60 years old with stage II squamous cell lung carcinoma.

The rearrangement links TRBV5-4 to TRBJ2-3, with 8 bases aligning to TRBD2. J was trimmed by 0 bases and V by 4 bases; bases with no gene match: 16. The germline V gene has CDR1 SGHNT and CDR2 YYREEE (reference sequence). This CDR3 has 19 amino acids. The CDR3 loop reads CASSQESGGLAGSTDTQYF. Here the CDR3 DNA reads TGTGCCAGCAGCCAAGAATCAGGTGGGCTAGCGGGTAGCACAGATACGCAGTATTTT. The complete variable domain, with remaining parts taken from reference TRBV5-4 and TRBJ2-3, reads ETGVTQSPTHLIKTRGQQVTLRCSSQSGHNTVSWYQQALGQGPQFIFQYYREEENGRGNFPPRFSGLQFPNYSSELNVNALELDDSALYLCASSQESGGLAGSTDTQYFGPGTRLTVL.

The chain combines TRBV7-9 with TRBJ2-1, with 8 positions matching TRBD1. J lost 8 bases, V lost 3 bases, and 9 bases had no gene match. The CDR3 consists of 15 residues. CDR1 is SEHNR, CDR2 FQNEAQ, per germline (reference sequence). The CDR3 DNA reads TGTGCCAGCAGCTTCTACAGGGGGTCCGGCGATGAGCAGTTCTTC. Amino acid sequence: CASSFYRGSGDEQFF.

The genes are TRBV2 and TRBJ2-1; unclear D gene. CDR3 length: 14 amino acids. Germline-derived CDR1 and CDR2 are SNHLY and FYNNEI. V was pared by 7 bases and J by 6 bases, with 16 bases between. In DNA form, the CDR3 reads TGTGCCAGCACTAATTGGATTAGCCTCAATGAGCAGTTCTTC. Amino acid sequence: CASTNWISLNEQFF. The variable domain in full, with the rest retrieved from reference TRBV2 and TRBJ2-1, is EPEVTQTPSHQVTQMGQEVILRCVPISNHLYFYWYRQILGQKVEFLVSFYNNEISEKSEIFDDQFSVERPDGSNFTLKIRSTKLEDSAMYFCASTNWISLNEQFFGPGTRLTVL.

The CDR3 region has the DNA TGTGCCAGCAGTCGAACGGGACAGGGTCGTGAAAAACTGTTTTTT. This translates into CASSRTGQGREKLFF. The chain carries TRBV6-1 and TRBJ1-4; 9 nucleotides align to TRBD1. The CDR3 is 15 residues long. V dropped 5 bases and J dropped 7; count of bases not matched to a gene: 8. CDR1 MNHNS and CDR2 SASEGT come from the germline V gene.

This clone was seen more than once but under ten times. This chain uses TRBV28 with TRBJ1-2; a weak D match, TRBD1 (5 bases). The germline CDR1 and CDR2 sequences are MDHEN and SYDVKM. V was shortened by 2 bases and J by 2 bases, with 18 bases between the two germline ends. This CDR3 contains 17 residues. CDR3 bases: TGTGCCAGCAGTTTAGTAGGCGGCGGGGCTGGGAACTATGGCTACACCTTC. Amino acids: CASSLVGGGAGNYGYTF.

The chain couples TRBV6-6 to TRBJ2-5, with 11 bases fitting TRBD2. V gave up 5 bases and J gave up 5 bases; unmatched junction bases: 10. CDR1 is MNHNY and CDR2 is SVGAGI in the germline V gene (reference sequence). The length of the CDR3 is 16 residues. The chain's CDR3 is CASSLERLAGSETQYF. For the CDR3, the DNA is TGTGCCAGCAGTCTAGAGAGACTAGCGGGGAGCGAGACCCAGTACTTC.

This clone was counted between two and nine times. The genes are TRBV10-3 and TRBJ2-1; TRBD1 matches 11 bases. CDR1 is ENHRY, CDR2 SYGVKD, per germline. With 4 bases clipped from V and 3 bases from J, the junction kept 2 bases outside the gene matches. This CDR3 is built from 15 residues. DNA for the CDR3: TGTGCCATCAGTGCCGGGACAGGGGGCTACAATGAGCAGTTCTTC. Amino acids: CAISAGTGGYNEQFF.

J is TRBJ2-5 and V is TRBV6-5; D possibly corresponds to TRBD2 (5 bases). CDR1 is MNHEY and CDR2 is SVGAGI in the germline V gene. The CDR3 loop spans 12 amino acids. The V gene lost 5 bases and the J gene lost 11 bases, with 15 bases spanning the gap. The CDR3 DNA is TGTGCCAGCAGTGACTATGACATGCAGCAGTACTTC. It translates to CASSDYDMQQYF.

The rearrangement uses TRBV29-1 and TRBJ2-1, with TRBD2 matching 9 bases. Germline trimming cut 6 bases from V and 9 bases from J; bases unmatched to any gene: 15. Germline CDR1 SQVTM, CDR2 ANQGSEA. The CDR3 consists of 15 residues. Here the CDR3 DNA reads TGCAGCGTAACCTTTTCGGGACTAGCAGTGGGTGAGCAGTTCTTC. Translated: CSVTFSGLAVGEQFF.

The DNA of the CDR3 is TGTGCCCGGGACAGTCGGTCGAATGAGCAGTTCTTC. This codes for CARDSRSNEQFF. The chain employs TRBV30 and TRBJ2-1; TRBD1 matches 7 bases. CDR1 is GTSNPN and CDR2 is SVGIG in the germline V gene (reference sequence). The length of the CDR3 is 12 residues. Trimming took 8 bases from V and 7 from J; bases not matched to a gene: 8.

J is TRBJ2-6 and V is TRBV9, with TRBD1 matching over 8 bases. This CDR3 contains 18 residues. Trimming at V came to 3 bases and at J to 0 bases, leaving 8 bases not matched to a gene. CDR1 is SGDLS, CDR2 YYNGEE, per germline. The CDR3 DNA sequence: TGTGCCAGCAGCGGGACAGGGAAAACCGTCTCTGGGGCCAACGTCCTGACTTTC. It yields the protein CASSGTGKTVSGANVLTF.

The CDR3, as DNA: TGTGCCAGCAGCTTAGATCGGTTGAACGAGCAGTACTTC. It encodes CASSLDRLNEQYF. The chain has TRBV7-2 and TRBJ2-7, with no clear D. Germline assignment: CDR1 SGHTA and CDR2 FQGNSA. The CDR3 runs 13 residues. V was pared by 1 base and J by 5 bases, with 9 bases between.

This clone was seen once. J is TRBJ2-3 and V is TRBV10-2; 9 positions match TRBD1. Germline assignment: CDR1 WSHSY and CDR2 SAAADI. This CDR3 has 17 residues. The J segment lost 4 bases and the V segment lost 2 bases, leaving 10 bases of the junction unmatched. The CDR3 DNA reads TGCGCCAGCAGTGAGGAAGCCGGGACAGGGTCTTCAGATACGCAGTATTTT. As protein: CASSEEAGTGSSDTQYF.

The chain combines TRBV6-6 with TRBJ2-1, with 10 bases that match TRBD2. The V gene end was trimmed by 6 bases and the J gene end by 4 bases; junction bases not matched to a gene: 3. Germline CDR1 and CDR2: MNHNY and SVGAGI (reference sequence). The CDR3 contains 14 residues. The CDR3 region has the DNA TGTGCCAGCAGGCAGCGGGAGGGTTACAATGAGCAGTTCTTC. Translated: CASRQREGYNEQFF.

The genes are TRBV7-2 and TRBJ2-7, with D perhaps TRBD1 (6 bases). Germline CDR1 is SGHTA and CDR2 is FQGNSA. V lost 5 bases, J lost 7 bases, and 18 bases lay in between. CDR3 length: 14 amino acids. The CDR3 region is CASSPVTQGGEQYF. The CDR3 bases are TGTGCCAGCAGCCCCGTGACACAGGGCGGGGAGCAGTACTTC.

The chain employs TRBV30 and TRBJ1-3, with D tentatively TRBD1 (6 bases). The CDR3 sequence is 14 residues long. The V gene's germline CDR1 is GTSNPN and CDR2 SVGIG (reference sequence). V lost 4 bases, J lost 0 bases, and 10 bases lay in between. CDR3 nucleotides: TGTGCCTGGAATACAGGGTCCTCTGGAAACACCATATATTTT. As protein: CAWNTGSSGNTIYF.